The clone carrying this TCR beta chain came up many times. Its antigen remains unknown. This entry comes from a study of neurological immune-mediated disorders. Study-level background: Of the 35 or so patients with multiple sclerosis, about 30 had relapsing-remitting MS, whereas the remaining 3 had secondary progressive MS. Findings and caveats of the study: Multiple sclerosis, the disease with the least TCR clonal expansion, fell below healthy controls, whereas HTLV-1-associated myelopathy showed the most. When repertoires were grouped phylogenetically, those of 18 of 34 multiple sclerosis patients fell into one related-CDR3 cluster, a possible signature.

Synthesis of cDNA was carried out by template-switch 5'RACE. The reaction used 10-nucleotide random UMIs. MiXCR, applied by TCRdb to the 5' RACE reads, yields one record per CDR3 protein. Here the sample spans under 100,000 distinct CDR3 sequences, 4.3% being singletons. The V end was cut by 6 bases, the J end by 8 bases, with 16 bases between. This CDR3 is 14 amino acids long. The V gene's germline CDR1 is SGHDN and CDR2 FVKESK. Stated time point: longitudinal time-point 3. Source material: PBMCs. The clonotype originates from a woman in her fifties or sixties with multiple sclerosis. This chain links TRBV14 with TRBJ1-4; maybe TRBD1 (5 bases). CDR3 DNA: TGTGCCAGCAGTCCCGAGTTGGGGCGGGAAAAACTGTTTTTT. It is translated as CASSPELGREKLFF. The full variable domain, rest sourced from reference TRBV14 and TRBJ1-4, is EAGVTQFPSHSVIEKGQTVTLRCDPISGHDNLYWYRRVMGKEIKFLLHFVKESKQDESGMPNNRFLAERTGGTYSTLKVQPAELEDSGVYFCASSPELGREKLFFGSGTQLSVL.